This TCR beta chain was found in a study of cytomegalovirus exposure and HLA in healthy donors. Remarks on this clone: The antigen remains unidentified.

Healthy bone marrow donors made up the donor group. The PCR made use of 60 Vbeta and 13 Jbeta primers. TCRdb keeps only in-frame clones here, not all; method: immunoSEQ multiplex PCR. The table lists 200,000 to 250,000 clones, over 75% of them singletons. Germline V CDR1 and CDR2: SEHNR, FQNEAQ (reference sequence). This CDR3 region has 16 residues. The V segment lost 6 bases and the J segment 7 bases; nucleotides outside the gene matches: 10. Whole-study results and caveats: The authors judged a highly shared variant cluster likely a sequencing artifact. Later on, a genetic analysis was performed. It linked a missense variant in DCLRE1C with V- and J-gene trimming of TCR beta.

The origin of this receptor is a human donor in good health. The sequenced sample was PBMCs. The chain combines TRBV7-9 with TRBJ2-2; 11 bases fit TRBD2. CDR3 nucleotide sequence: TGTGCCAGCAGACCCGGGACTAGCGGTGTGGGCGGGGAGCTGTTTTTT. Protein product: CASRPGTSGVGGELFF.